Reported below is one T cell receptor (beta chain). The assay was immunoSEQ multiplex PCR, and TCRdb's table has in-frame clones only and misses some. In the table there are about 59,000 clones, about 92% of which are singletons. These data come from a study of control samples from healthy donors and cancer patients. The sequence came from a man aged 40-49 years with colorectal cancer. Source material: PBMCs.

CDR3 protein: CASSPDFSGNTIYF. The CDR3 DNA follows: TGTGCCAGCAGCCCGGACTTCTCTGGAAACACCATATATTTT. The genes are TRBV5-6 and TRBJ1-3; unclear D gene. The CDR3 totals 14 residues. Germline CDR1 is SGHDT and CDR2 is YYEEEE. Deletions cut 4 bases from V and 0 bases from J, with 8 bases between.